This TCR beta chain comes out of a study of blood T cell repertoires in COVID-19. Profiled with immunoSEQ multiplex PCR; TCRdb holds only in-frame clones, not every one. Here the sample spans 60,000 to 70,000 clones, roughly 80% being singletons. The ends lost 2 bases at V and 6 bases at J; junction bases unmatched: 9. The CDR3 consists of 16 residues. Germline CDR1 is SGHRS and CDR2 is YFSETQ. The chain has TRBV5-1 and TRBJ2-1, with 9 bases that match TRBD1. The receptor's source is an older woman with acute or convalescent COVID-19. The sample was peripheral blood. In DNA form, the CDR3 reads TGCGCCAGCAGCTTCTCCACGGGACAGGGCCCCAATGAGCAGTTCTTC. Translated: CASSFSTGQGPNEQFF.